Detailed here is one TCR beta chain. This sample is part of a study of blood T cell repertoires in COVID-19. Background on the study: The United States, Italy and Spain were the sources of the acute and convalescent COVID-19 samples.

Authors' analysis steps: Reference gene primers were amplified, and this amplification served to estimate nucleated cell counts. Libraries were prepared by immunoSEQ multiplex PCR; TCRdb keeps only in-frame clonotypes and omits some of them. V, J and clone size are those of that table, while D and trimming were read from the DNA. The sample contains around 120,000 clones, under 80% of which appear only once. In germline, CDR1 is ENHRY, CDR2 SYGVKD. This CDR3 has 14 amino acids. The ends were cut back, 2 bases at V and 0 bases at J, with 5 bases in the middle. The chain carries TRBV10-3 and TRBJ1-3; no firm D call. The source of this sequence is a man between 65 and 79 years old with active or convalescent COVID-19. The sequencing input was peripheral blood. The CDR3 sequence: CAISEGSSGNTIYF. The DNA of the CDR3 is TGTGCCATCAGTGAGGGGAGCTCTGGAAACACCATATATTTT.